This T cell receptor (beta chain) was documented in a study of shared clonotypes between healthy human individuals. On the study more broadly: There were three CD4 naive, three CD4 memory, two CD8 naive and one CD8 memory plates per donor.

The V gene's germline CDR1 is LNHDA and CDR2 SQIVND (reference sequence). This CDR3 has 14 residues. V dropped 4 bases and J dropped 7; count of bases not matched to a gene: 4. Donors comprised healthy HIV-negative adults lacking recent acute infections or vaccinations. Both subsets, CD45RA+ naive and CD45RA-negative memory, were split from the CD4+ cells. Here immunoSEQ multiplex PCR was the method, and the copy in TCRdb shows in-frame clones only, minus some. This repertoire shows more than 2 million clones, approximately 96% found once; its top ten account for roughly 0.13%. This receptor was obtained from a man aged 18-30 years in good health. V and J are TRBV19 and TRBJ1-6, with 7 bases matching TRBD1. Sequencing was carried out using naive CD4+ T cells sorted from blood. Indicated subset: CD45RA+ positively selected. The CDR3 loop is CASSRGQPNSPLHF. CDR3 nucleotide sequence: TGTGCCAGTAGTAGGGGACAGCCGAATTCACCCCTCCACTTT.